These 12 T cell receptor beta chains were sequenced from one sample in a study of radiotherapy plus CTLA-4 blockade in lung cancer. TCRdb's table, derived via immunoSEQ multiplex PCR, lists solely in-frame clones and lacks some. The sample includes more than 55,000 clones, approximately 84% of them seen just once. The sample here was peripheral blood, taken from a patient treated with radiotherapy plus ipilimumab. The source of these receptors is a human donor with non-small cell lung cancer whose response to radiotherapy plus ipilimumab could not be evaluated.

The J gene is TRBJ2-3, the V gene TRBV7-2; 8 positions agree with TRBD1. The CDR3 is made up of 18 amino acids. Germline loops: CDR1 SGHTA, CDR2 FQGNSA. Trimming took 7 bases from V and 4 from J; bases not matched to a gene: 19. This CDR3 is CASTTGGWGITRADTQYF. The CDR3 DNA follows: TGTGCCAGCACCACAGGGGGTTGGGGGATCACGCGCGCAGATACGCAGTATTTT. The whole variable domain, remainder taken from reference TRBV7-2 and TRBJ2-3, is GAGVSQSPSNKVTEKGKDVELRCDPISGHTALYWYRQSLGQGLEFLIYFQGNSAPDKSGLPSDRFSAERTGGSVSTLTIQRTQQEDSAVYLCASTTGGWGITRADTQYFGPGTRLTVL.

About this clone: One end of the junction varies from germline; a read error may be responsible. The V and J genes are TRBV18 and TRBJ1-5; 9 nucleotides align to TRBD1. CDR1 and CDR2 from the germline V gene are KGHSH and LQKENI. This CDR3 contains 14 residues. The CDR3 loop is CASPPTGGNQPQHF. CDR3 coding DNA: TGTGCCAGCCCACCGACAGGGGGGAATCAGCCCCAGCATTTT.

In this sample, this clone turned up once. Distinct nucleotide sequences in the sample also encode this CDR3. This rearrangement joins TRBV9 to TRBJ1-2, with 10 bases identical to TRBD1. Germline assignment: CDR1 SGDLS and CDR2 YYNGEE. The junction had 10 bases not matched to a gene; V was cut back by 5 bases and J by 6 bases. The CDR3 consists of 15 residues. The CDR3 nucleotides read TGTGCCAGCAGTGTCTCCGGGACAGGGGTTGATGGCTACACCTTC. Its protein product is CASSVSGTGVDGYTF.

V is TRBV7-9 and J is TRBJ1-4, with 9 bases lining up with TRBD1. Looked up from germline, CDR1 is SEHNR and CDR2 is FQNEAQ (reference sequence). CDR3 size: 14 residues. Trimming took 3 bases from V and 6 from J; bases not matched to a gene: 2. CDR3 loop: CASSLTGGDEKLFF. The CDR3 nucleotides are TGTGCCAGCAGCTTGACAGGGGGTGATGAAAAACTGTTTTTT.

The V call is TRBV28, the J call TRBJ1-3; D is ambiguous. Trimming removed 4 bases at V and 4 bases at J, with 11 bases between. The germline gives CDR1 MDHEN, CDR2 SYDVKM. The CDR3 spans 14 residues. The DNA of the CDR3 is TGTGCCAGCAGTTCAGGAGGCCCAGGAAACACCATATATTTT. Translated: CASSSGGPGNTIYF.

The chain combines TRBV18 with TRBJ2-5; tentative D call: TRBD2 (5 bases). The CDR3 has 13 amino acids. CDR1 is KGHSH, CDR2 LQKENI, per germline. V lost 4 bases, J lost 2 bases, and 8 bases lay in between. DNA for the CDR3: TGTGCCAGCTCACGGAGGCCACAAGAGACCCAGTACTTC. Residues: CASSRRPQETQYF.

The genes are TRBV5-1 and TRBJ1-1, with D possibly being TRBD1 (6 bases). V shed 4 bases and J shed 4 bases, with 14 bases lying between them. The CDR3 contains 14 residues. The V gene's germline CDR1 is SGHRS and CDR2 YFSETQ. The CDR3 loop is CASSGYRDGTEAFF. The CDR3 DNA reads as TGCGCCAGCAGCGGATACAGGGATGGCACTGAAGCTTTCTTT.

The chain couples TRBV10-3 to TRBJ2-2, with D possibly being TRBD1 (7 bases). This CDR3 region has 14 residues. The germline gives CDR1 ENHRY, CDR2 SYGVKD. V was pared by 10 bases and J by 7 bases, with 19 bases between. The CDR3 DNA is TGTGCCACTAGGGACTCGGGACAGAACGGGGAGCTGTTTTTT. This gives the protein CATRDSGQNGELFF.

This clone was seen a few times. This chain joins TRBV28 and TRBJ1-2; D is unresolved. CDR1 MDHEN and CDR2 SYDVKM come from the germline V gene. Trimming removed 8 bases at V and 2 bases at J, with 9 bases between. The CDR3 is 12 amino acids. CDR3 residues: CASAQWNYGYTF. The CDR3, as DNA: TGTGCCAGCGCACAGTGGAACTATGGCTACACCTTC.

The chain is built from TRBV13 and TRBJ2-7, with a weak D call TRBD1 (6 bases). The CDR3 totals 14 residues. Per germline, CDR1 PRHDT and CDR2 FYEKMQ (reference sequence). V lost 5 bases to trimming and J lost 0 bases, with 11 bases between them. Here the CDR3 reads CASSHRVASYEQYF. Written as DNA, the CDR3 is TGTGCCAGCAGCCACAGGGTAGCCTCCTACGAGCAGTACTTC.

The gene calls are TRBV9 and TRBJ2-6; TRBD1 matches at 8 bases. The CDR3 is made up of 17 amino acids. With V trimmed by 2 bases and J by 1 base, 5 bases remained unmatched. The V gene's germline CDR1 is SGDLS and CDR2 YYNGEE. This CDR3 is CASSVGQVLSGANVLTF. CDR3 DNA sequence: TGTGCCAGCAGCGTGGGACAGGTTTTGTCTGGGGCCAACGTCCTGACTTTC.

The CDR3 bases are TGTGCCAGCTCACCACCGATCAGGGCTGGCTCCTACGAGCAGTACTTC. Translated, it gives CASSPPIRAGSYEQYF. This chain links TRBV18 with TRBJ2-5; possible D gene TRBD1, 5 bases. The DNA end lines up better with TRBJ2-7; the J call may be wrong. CDR1 KGHSH and CDR2 LQKENI come from the germline V gene. CDR3 length: 16 residues.